The 20 T cell receptor beta chains below all came from one sample that was sequenced in a study of T cell responses to AZD1222 COVID-19 vaccine. The method was immunoSEQ multiplex PCR; TCRdb's version includes in-frame clones alone and lacks a portion of them. The data hold about 110,000 clones, with about four fifths observed a single time. Sequencing used peripheral blood, obtained on day 0 of AZD1222 vaccination. Every receptor here comes from an adult in good health.

This chain joins TRBV7-8 and TRBJ1-1, with a weak D call TRBD1 (5 bases). The CDR3 sequence is 17 residues long. With 6 bases removed from V and 4 bases from J, the gap between germline ends came to 24 bases. Per germline, CDR1 SGHVS and CDR2 FQNEAQ. The CDR3: CASSNLLPQGRATEAFF. Here the CDR3 DNA reads TGTGCCAGCAGTAATTTACTTCCGCAGGGACGGGCCACTGAAGCTTTCTTT.

This rearrangement joins TRBV19 to TRBJ2-1; the D call may be TRBD1 or TRBD2 (5 bases each). Per the germline V gene, CDR1 is LNHDA and CDR2 is SQIVND (reference sequence). This CDR3 region has 15 residues. V was trimmed by 3 bases and J by 3 bases, leaving 12 bases between them. The CDR3 protein is CASSMWGSNYNEQFF. CDR3 bases: TGTGCCAGTAGTATGTGGGGGAGTAACTACAATGAGCAGTTCTTC.

This clone was found a few times. V usage is TRBV7-9 and J usage is TRBJ2-1; 7 bases align to TRBD2. Germline-derived CDR1 and CDR2 are SEHNR and FQNEAQ (reference sequence). The CDR3 contains 12 residues. V dropped 5 bases and J dropped 7; count of bases not matched to a gene: 2. The CDR3 coding sequence is TGTGCCAGCAGCGTGGGACTAAATGAGCAGTTCTTC. This sequence encodes CASSVGLNEQFF.

The rearrangement links TRBV6-4 to TRBJ2-1; 8 bases agree with TRBD1. With 4 bases clipped from V and 6 bases from J, the junction kept 14 bases outside the gene matches. The CDR3 totals 17 residues. Germline V gives CDR1 MRHNA, CDR2 SNTAGT. The CDR3 is CASSVFATGQGINEQFF. CDR3 nucleotide sequence: TGTGCCAGCAGTGTTTTTGCTACCGGACAGGGAATCAATGAGCAGTTCTTC.

This clone was recorded a few times. The V call is TRBV6-5, the J call TRBJ2-7; TRBD1 is a possible D gene (6 bases). CDR3 length equals 15 residues. Trimming removed 4 bases at V and 2 bases at J, with 15 bases between. Germline-derived CDR1 and CDR2 are MNHEY and SVGAGI. The CDR3 here is CASSSPPTGPYEQYF. The CDR3 coding sequence is TGTGCCAGCAGTTCACCACCGACAGGCCCCTACGAGCAGTACTTC.

This clone has a count of ten or more. The genes are TRBV5-1 and TRBJ1-1; a possible D gene is TRBD1 (5 bases). V gave up 7 bases and J gave up 5 bases, with 18 bases separating them. Germline assignment: CDR1 SGHRS and CDR2 YFSETQ. This CDR3 comprises 14 residues. This CDR3 is CASGRGELSTEAFF. CDR3 bases: TGCGCCAGCGGGCGGGGGGAGTTGTCTACTGAAGCTTTCTTT.

The gene calls are TRBV5-4 and TRBJ1-2, with a tentative D call TRBD1 (5 bases). This CDR3 spans 14 amino acids. V was clipped by 4 bases and J by 4 bases, with 14 bases between them. Germline-derived CDR1 and CDR2 are SGHNT and YYREEE (reference sequence). CDR3 loop: CASSTGTRLYGYTF. CDR3 coding DNA: TGTGCCAGCAGCACCGGGACGAGGCTCTATGGCTACACCTTC.

This sequence joins TRBV10-1 and TRBJ1-1; D is possibly TRBD1 (5 bases). This CDR3 has 15 residues. Trimming stripped 6 bases from V and 1 base from J, with 15 bases between. The germline gives CDR1 WNHNN, CDR2 SYGVQD (reference sequence). The chain's CDR3 is CASRLMTGENTEAFF. In nucleotides, the CDR3 is TGCGCCAGCAGGCTTATGACGGGGGAGAACACTGAAGCTTTCTTT.

A single count supports this clone. The gene calls are TRBV28 and TRBJ1-1; D possibly corresponds to TRBD1 (6 bases). The CDR3 extends over 16 amino acids. Germline CDR1 is MDHEN and CDR2 is SYDVKM. V was clipped by 5 bases and J by 4 bases, with 20 bases between them. CDR3 coding DNA: TGTGCCAGCAGTCCCCCGAGCAGGGGAGGGGTCACTGAAGCTTTCTTT. Translated: CASSPPSRGGVTEAFF.

This clone appeared many times. The V gene is TRBV2, the J gene TRBJ2-7; TRBD1 is a possible D gene (5 bases). CDR1 is SNHLY and CDR2 is FYNNEI in the germline V gene. Trimming removed 3 bases from V and 3 bases from J, with 9 bases in between. The CDR3 is made up of 13 amino acids. The CDR3 protein is CASSEGLGYEQYF. The CDR3 coding sequence is TGTGCCAGCAGTGAGGGGCTAGGCTACGAGCAGTACTTC.

To note about this clone: The sample contains more than one DNA sequence encoding this CDR3. The rearrangement links TRBV9 to TRBJ2-1; 8 nucleotides match TRBD2. This CDR3 has 15 amino acids. Germline loops: CDR1 SGDLS, CDR2 YYNGEE. V was pared by 0 bases and J by 4 bases, with 3 bases of the junction left unmatched. The DNA of the CDR3 is TGTGCCAGCAGCGTAGATAGCGGGACGTACAATGAGCAGTTCTTC. Amino acid sequence: CASSVDSGTYNEQFF.

The genes are TRBV7-2 and TRBJ1-2, with no clear D. Trimming cost V 1 base and J 4 bases, with 10 bases left between them. The CDR3 consists of 14 residues. Germline V gene sequence: CDR1 SGHTA, CDR2 FQGNSA. This CDR3 is CASSLGGGSYGYTF. CDR3 in DNA: TGTGCCAGCAGCTTAGGAGGAGGGTCCTATGGCTACACCTTC.

V is TRBV5-4 and J is TRBJ1-4; no clear D gene. The V gene's germline CDR1 is SGHNT and CDR2 YYREEE (reference sequence). The CDR3 sequence is 15 residues long. V dropped 6 bases and J dropped 4 bases, with 16 bases sitting between them. This chain's CDR3 is CASNPGGRHNEKLFF. CDR3 nucleotides: TGTGCCAGCAACCCCGGCGGCCGGCATAATGAAAAACTGTTTTTT.

The V gene is TRBV18, the J gene TRBJ2-2; 9 nucleotides agree with TRBD2. This CDR3 is built from 16 residues. Germline CDR1 reads KGHSH; CDR2 reads LQKENI. The V segment lost 2 bases and the J segment 0 bases; nucleotides outside the gene matches: 1. This CDR3 reads CASSPSSGTNTGELFF. The CDR3 coding sequence is TGTGCCAGCTCACCATCTAGCGGGACGAACACCGGGGAGCTGTTTTTT.

This clone was observed a handful of times. The chain uses TRBV5-1 and TRBJ1-3; TRBD1 matches 8 bases. Trimming at V came to 4 bases and at J to 2 bases, leaving 5 bases not matched to a gene. Germline V gene data show CDR1 as SGHRS and CDR2 as YFSETQ. This CDR3 has 15 amino acids. Written as DNA, the CDR3 is TGCGCCAGCAGCCAGACAGGGGACGCTGGAAACACCATATATTTT. Translation: CASSQTGDAGNTIYF.

This clone appeared once. The chain employs TRBV5-1 and TRBJ1-1, with D perhaps matching TRBD1 (6 bases). V was pared by 1 base and J by 1 base, with 8 bases between. Germline V gene lookup returns CDR1 SGHRS and CDR2 YFSETQ. This CDR3 contains 14 residues. The CDR3 here is CASSLQGQNTEAFF. The DNA of the CDR3 is TGCGCCAGCAGCTTGCAGGGGCAGAACACTGAAGCTTTCTTT.

The rearrangement uses TRBV24-1 and TRBJ2-1; 8 bases match TRBD2. V shed 9 bases and J 6 bases; nucleotides not matched to a gene: 12. Germline V gene sequence: CDR1 KGHDR, CDR2 SFDVKD. This CDR3 is 15 amino acids long. This chain's CDR3 is CATGTTSVNFNEQFF. CDR3 sequence (DNA): TGTGCCACCGGGACGACTAGCGTCAACTTCAATGAGCAGTTCTTC.

V and J are TRBV4-3 and TRBJ2-3; TRBD2 matches 12 bases. The germline CDR1 and CDR2 sequences are LGHNA and YSLEER. This CDR3 comprises 17 residues. After removal of 1 base from V and 6 bases from J, the junction contained 8 bases not matched to a gene. CDR3 sequence reads: CASSQASGTSGSDTQYF. The CDR3 region has the DNA TGCGCCAGCAGCCAAGCCTCCGGGACTAGCGGGTCTGATACGCAGTATTTT.

This chain connects TRBV6-5 to TRBJ1-5, with TRBD1 matching over 9 bases. The CDR3 is 14 amino acids. Germline V gives CDR1 MNHEY, CDR2 SVGAGI. V trimming: 7 bases; J trimming: 7 bases; junction bases outside the gene matches: 8. In DNA form, the CDR3 reads TGTGCCAGCACCCGGGGACAGGGAGGGCAGCCCCAGCATTTT. This codes for CASTRGQGGQPQHF.

The chain carries TRBV5-1 and TRBJ2-5; D tentatively fits TRBD1 or TRBD2 (5 bases each). Germline V lookup: CDR1 SGHRS, CDR2 YFSETQ. The CDR3 covers 13 residues. Trimming took off 5 bases at V and 4 bases at J, with 12 bases between the two ends. The CDR3 DNA reads TGCGCCAGCAGTAGGGACCGCGGAGAGACCCAGTACTTC. As protein: CASSRDRGETQYF.